This entry concerns a single T cell receptor beta chain. This sample stems from a study of blood T cell repertoires in COVID-19. About the research overall: Researchers got acute and convalescent COVID-19 samples from the United States, Italy and Spain. PBMCs, B-cell-depleted T cells, or T cells provided the cDNA or gDNA that made up the material.

In the original processing: It was from reference gene primer amplification that nucleated cell counts were estimated. TCRdb's copy holds only in-frame clones and misses some; the assay was immunoSEQ multiplex PCR. Clonal size and the V and J genes are those of that table, whereas D and trimming came from the DNA. The sample records around 95,000 clones, about 82% being singletons. This CDR3 spans 14 amino acids. Per the germline V gene, CDR1 is SGHDN and CDR2 is FVKESK. The junction had 8 bases not matched to a gene; V was cut back by 8 bases and J by 6 bases. The V and J genes are TRBV14 and TRBJ1-2; 11 nucleotides match TRBD1. Material: peripheral blood. The receptor comes from a man aged 45-65 years with active or convalescent COVID-19. The CDR3 sequence: CASAGTGGKNGYTF. For the CDR3, the DNA is TGTGCCAGCGCCGGGACAGGGGGAAAAAATGGCTACACCTTC.